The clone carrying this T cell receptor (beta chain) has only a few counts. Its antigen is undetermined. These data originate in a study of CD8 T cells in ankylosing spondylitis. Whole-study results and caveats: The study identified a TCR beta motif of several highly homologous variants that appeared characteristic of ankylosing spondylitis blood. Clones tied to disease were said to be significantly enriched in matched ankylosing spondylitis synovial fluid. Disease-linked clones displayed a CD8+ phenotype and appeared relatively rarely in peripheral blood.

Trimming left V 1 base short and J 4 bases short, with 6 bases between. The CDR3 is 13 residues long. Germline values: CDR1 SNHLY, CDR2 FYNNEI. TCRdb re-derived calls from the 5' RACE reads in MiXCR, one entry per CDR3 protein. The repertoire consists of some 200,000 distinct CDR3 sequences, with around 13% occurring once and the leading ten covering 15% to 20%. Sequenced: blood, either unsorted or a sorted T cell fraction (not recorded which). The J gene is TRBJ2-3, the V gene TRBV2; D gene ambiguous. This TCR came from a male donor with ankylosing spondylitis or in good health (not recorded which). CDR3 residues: CASSEGRPDTQYF. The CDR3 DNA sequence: TGTGCCAGCAGTGAAGGTCGGCCAGATACGCAGTATTTT.